The 9 T cell receptor beta chains given below trace back to one sample, sequenced in a study of T cell repertoires in ileal Crohn's disease. The method was immunoSEQ multiplex PCR; TCRdb's version includes in-frame clones alone and lacks a portion of them. The sample lists 5,500 to 8,000 clones; approximately 83% were seen once. Time point specified: inflamed ileum from the surgical specimen. Sequences were obtained from ileal tissue. The receptors come from an adult with Crohn's disease.

Within the sample, this clone is large. The chain recombines TRBV5-4 with TRBJ1-1, with D possibly being TRBD1 (5 bases). The germline gives CDR1 SGHNT, CDR2 YYREEE (reference sequence). The length of the CDR3 is 13 residues. V lost 3 bases and J 6 bases, leaving 12 bases between the germline ends. DNA for the CDR3: TGTGCCAGCAGCTCCTTGGGGGATGCTGAAGCTTTCTTT. Translating it yields CASSSLGDAEAFF. Full variable domain (missing parts from reference TRBV5-4 and TRBJ1-1): ETGVTQSPTHLIKTRGQQVTLRCSSQSGHNTVSWYQQALGQGPQFIFQYYREEENGRGNFPPRFSGLQFPNYSSELNVNALELDDSALYLCASSSLGDAEAFFGQGTRLTVV.

The CDR3 DNA reads TGTGCCAGCAGCGTTTCCGGAAACCAAGAGACCCAGTACTTC. Its translation is CASSVSGNQETQYF. This sequence joins TRBV5-5 and TRBJ2-5; D gene uncertain. The CDR3 has 14 residues. The V and J ends lost 4 bases and 0 bases respectively, with 10 bases between them. Germline CDR1 and CDR2: SGHKS and YYEKEE (reference sequence). Full variable domain (missing parts from reference TRBV5-5 and TRBJ2-5): DAGVTQSPTHLIKTRGQQVTLRCSPISGHKSVSWYQQVLGQGPQFIFQYYEKEERGRGNFPDRFSARQFPNYSSELNVNALLLGDSALYLCASSVSGNQETQYFGPGTRLLVL.

This chain uses TRBV9 with TRBJ2-3, with TRBD1 matching 7 bases. Germline trimming cut 8 bases from V and 4 bases from J; bases unmatched to any gene: 10. CDR1 is SGDLS and CDR2 is YYNGEE in the germline V gene. The CDR3 is 14 amino acids. The CDR3 DNA reads as TGTGCCAGTACTACCAGGGGGAGCTCAGATACGCAGTATTTT. Its translation is CASTTRGSSDTQYF.

This clone has only a few counts. The gene calls are TRBV19 and TRBJ1-2, with 8 nucleotides matching TRBD1. The CDR3 spans 16 residues. Germline assignment: CDR1 LNHDA and CDR2 SQIVND (reference sequence). V gave up 6 bases and J gave up 3 bases; unmatched junction bases: 12. The CDR3 sequence is CASRNRGQGYDYGYTF. CDR3 DNA sequence: TGTGCCAGTAGAAACCGAGGACAGGGTTATGACTATGGCTACACCTTC.

This clone was seen just once. V gene TRBV5-1 combines with J gene TRBJ2-6; TRBD1 might be the D (5 bases). Germline loops: CDR1 SGHRS, CDR2 YFSETQ. Trimming took 1 base from V and 3 from J, leaving 5 bases between them. This CDR3 has 14 amino acids. The CDR3 protein is CASSLTGGANVLTF. The CDR3 bases are TGCGCCAGCAGCTTGACAGGTGGGGCCAACGTCCTGACTTTC.

The rearrangement links TRBV5-1 to TRBJ2-7; no clear D gene. Trimming left V 4 bases short and J 3 bases short, with 11 bases between. This CDR3 comprises 13 residues. Germline V gene data show CDR1 as SGHRS and CDR2 as YFSETQ. The CDR3 loop reads CASSEPDGYEQYF. CDR3 sequence (DNA): TGCGCCAGCAGCGAACCGGACGGCTACGAGCAGTACTTC.

The chain couples TRBV29-1 to TRBJ2-1, with D possibly being TRBD1 (6 bases). Trimming pared 7 bases from V and 0 bases from J, leaving 10 bases between. There are 13 residues in the CDR3. Germline assignment: CDR1 SQVTM and CDR2 ANQGSEA. CDR3 bases: TGCAGCGGAGGGGGTAGCTCCTACAATGAGCAGTTCTTC. This gives the protein CSGGGSSYNEQFF.

The genes are TRBV6-1 and TRBJ1-6; possibly TRBD1 for D (5 bases). Deletions cut 0 bases from V and 7 bases from J, with 13 bases between. The CDR3 is 16 residues long. Germline CDR1 and CDR2: MNHNS and SASEGT. The CDR3, as DNA: TGTGCCAGCAGTGAAGCGCTTCGGGGGGGGAATTCACCCCTCCACTTT. It is translated as CASSEALRGGNSPLHF.

This clone is classed as large. The chain combines TRBV27 with TRBJ2-3; perhaps TRBD1 as D (5 bases). Germline V gives CDR1 MNHEY, CDR2 SMNVEV (reference sequence). The V and J ends lost 3 bases and 2 bases respectively, with 21 bases between them. The length of the CDR3 is 18 residues. The CDR3 nucleotides read TGTGCCAGCAGTTTGAATTGGTGTAGGGGAACCCCCACAGATACGCAGTATTTT. This translates into CASSLNWCRGTPTDTQYF.